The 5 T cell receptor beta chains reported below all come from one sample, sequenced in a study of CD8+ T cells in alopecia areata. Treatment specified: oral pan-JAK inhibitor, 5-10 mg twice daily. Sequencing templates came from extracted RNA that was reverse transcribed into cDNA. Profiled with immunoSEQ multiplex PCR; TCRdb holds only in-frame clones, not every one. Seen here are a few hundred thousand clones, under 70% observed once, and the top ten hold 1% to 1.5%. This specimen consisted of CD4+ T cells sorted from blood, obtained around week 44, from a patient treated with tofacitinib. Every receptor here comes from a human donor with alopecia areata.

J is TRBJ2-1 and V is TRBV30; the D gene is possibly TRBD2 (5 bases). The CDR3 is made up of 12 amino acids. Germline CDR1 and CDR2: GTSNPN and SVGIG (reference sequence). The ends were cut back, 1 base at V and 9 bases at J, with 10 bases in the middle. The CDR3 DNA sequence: TGTGCCTGGAGTGAGGGTGGAGGTGAGCAGTTCTTC. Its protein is CAWSEGGGEQFF.

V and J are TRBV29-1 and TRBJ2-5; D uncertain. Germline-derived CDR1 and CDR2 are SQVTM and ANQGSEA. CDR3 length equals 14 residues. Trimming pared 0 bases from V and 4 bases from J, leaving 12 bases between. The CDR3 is CSVEDHGMVETQYF. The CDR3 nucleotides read TGCAGCGTTGAAGATCACGGCATGGTAGAGACCCAGTACTTC.

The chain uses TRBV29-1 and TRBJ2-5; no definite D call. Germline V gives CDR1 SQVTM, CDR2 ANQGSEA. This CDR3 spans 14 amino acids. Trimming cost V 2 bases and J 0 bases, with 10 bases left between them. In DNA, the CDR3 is TGCAGCGTTGAAAGTTCGCGGAACCAAGAGACCCAGTACTTC. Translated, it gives CSVESSRNQETQYF.

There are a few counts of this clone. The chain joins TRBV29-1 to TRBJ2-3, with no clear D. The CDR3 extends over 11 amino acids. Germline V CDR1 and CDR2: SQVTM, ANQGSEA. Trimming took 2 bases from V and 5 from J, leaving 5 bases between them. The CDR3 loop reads CSVENGDTQYF. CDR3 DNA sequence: TGCAGCGTTGAAAACGGAGATACGCAGTATTTT.

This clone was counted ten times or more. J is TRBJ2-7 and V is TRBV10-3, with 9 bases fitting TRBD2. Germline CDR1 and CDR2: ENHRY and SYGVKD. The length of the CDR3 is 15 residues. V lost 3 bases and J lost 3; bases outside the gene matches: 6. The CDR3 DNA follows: TGTGCCATCAGTGAAAAGTCTAGCGGGGTCTACGAGCAGTACTTC. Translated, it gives CAISEKSSGVYEQYF.